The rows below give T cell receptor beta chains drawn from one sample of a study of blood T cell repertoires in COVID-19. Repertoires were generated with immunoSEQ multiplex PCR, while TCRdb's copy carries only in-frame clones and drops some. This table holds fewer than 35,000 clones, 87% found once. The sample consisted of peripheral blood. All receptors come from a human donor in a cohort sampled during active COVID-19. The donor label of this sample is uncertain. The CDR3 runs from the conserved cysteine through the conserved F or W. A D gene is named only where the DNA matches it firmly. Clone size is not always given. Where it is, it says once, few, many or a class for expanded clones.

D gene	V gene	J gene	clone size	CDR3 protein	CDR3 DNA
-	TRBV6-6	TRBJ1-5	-	CASSYPQGYQPQHF	TGTGCCAGCAGTTACCCCCAGGGCTATCAGCCCCAGCATTTT
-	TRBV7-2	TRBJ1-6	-	CASSLQETSPLHF	TGTGCCAGCAGCCTACAGGAAACTTCACCCCTCCACTTT
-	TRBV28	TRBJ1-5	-	CASSSEGPGGQPQHF	TGTGCCAGCAGTTCGGAAGGTCCGGGCGGGCAGCCCCAGCATTTT
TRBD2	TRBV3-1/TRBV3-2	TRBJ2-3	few	CASSNGGFADTQYF	TGTGCCAGCAGCAACGGGGGGTTCGCAGATACGCAGTATTTT
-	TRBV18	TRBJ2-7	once	CASSDSSYEQYF	TGTGCCAGCTCCGACAGTTCCTACGAGCAGTACTTC
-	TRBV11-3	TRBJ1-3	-	CASAAGGPTGGNTIYF	TGTGCCAGCGCCGCGGGAGGCCCCACGGGGGGAAACACCATATATTTT
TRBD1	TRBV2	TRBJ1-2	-	CASSGGQRYGYTF	TGTGCCAGCAGTGGGGGACAGCGCTATGGCTACACCTTC
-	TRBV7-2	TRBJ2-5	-	CASSPSQETQYF	TGTGCCAGCAGCCCCAGCCAAGAGACCCAGTACTTC
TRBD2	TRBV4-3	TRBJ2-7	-	CASSRSSGGSYEQYF	TGCGCCAGCAGCCGCTCTAGCGGGGGGTCTTACGAGCAGTACTTC
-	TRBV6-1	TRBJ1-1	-	CASSEAAAGGTEAFF	TGTGCCAGCAGTGAAGCGGCGGCGGGGGGAACTGAAGCTTTCTTT
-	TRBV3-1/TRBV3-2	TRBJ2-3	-	CASSQETVSDTQYF	TGTGCCAGCAGCCAAGAGACAGTTTCAGATACGCAGTATTTT
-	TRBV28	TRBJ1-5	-	CASSGETGVSNQPQHF	TGTGCCAGCAGTGGAGAGACAGGAGTTAGCAATCAGCCCCAGCATTTT
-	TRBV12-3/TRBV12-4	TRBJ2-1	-	CASSADRSWGQFF	TGTGCCAGCAGTGCAGACAGGTCCTGGGGGCAGTTCTTC
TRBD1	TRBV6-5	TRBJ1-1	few	CASRLGQGGTEAFF	TGTGCCAGCAGACTGGGACAGGGTGGCACTGAAGCTTTCTTT
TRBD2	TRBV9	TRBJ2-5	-	CASSSGRGAETQYF	TGTGCCAGCAGCTCCGGGAGGGGTGCAGAGACCCAGTACTTC
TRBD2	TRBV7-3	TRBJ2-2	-	CASSLRLAGMTGAGELFF	TGTGCCAGCAGCTTAAGACTAGCGGGAATGACAGGGGCCGGGGAGCTGTTTTTT
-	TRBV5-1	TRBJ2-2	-	CASSLVSQGYTGELFF	TGCGCCAGCAGCCTGGTATCCCAGGGGTACACCGGGGAGCTGTTTTTT
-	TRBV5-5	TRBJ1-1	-	CASSLVWGAYEAFF	TGTGCCAGCAGCTTGGTTTGGGGAGCTTATGAAGCTTTCTTT
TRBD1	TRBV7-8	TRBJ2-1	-	CASSPYNGAGQGANEQFF	TGTGCCAGCAGCCCTTATAACGGCGCGGGACAGGGGGCCAATGAGCAGTTCTTC
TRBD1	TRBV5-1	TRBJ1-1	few	CASSPGTGGPNAEAFF	TGCGCCAGCAGCCCCGGGACAGGGGGCCCGAACGCTGAAGCTTTCTTT
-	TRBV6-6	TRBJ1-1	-	CASSYMEMNTEAFF	TGTGCCAGCAGTTACATGGAGATGAACACTGAAGCTTTCTTT
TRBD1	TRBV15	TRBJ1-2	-	CATSRPRQGNYGYTF	TGTGCCACCAGCAGACCCCGACAGGGTAACTATGGCTACACCTTC
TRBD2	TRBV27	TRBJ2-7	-	CASSSAGVSYEQYF	TGTGCCAGCAGTTCCGCGGGGGTCTCCTACGAGCAGTACTTC
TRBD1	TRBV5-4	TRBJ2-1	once	CASSRGQGAYNEQFF	TGTGCCAGCAGCCGGGGACAGGGGGCCTACAATGAGCAGTTCTTC